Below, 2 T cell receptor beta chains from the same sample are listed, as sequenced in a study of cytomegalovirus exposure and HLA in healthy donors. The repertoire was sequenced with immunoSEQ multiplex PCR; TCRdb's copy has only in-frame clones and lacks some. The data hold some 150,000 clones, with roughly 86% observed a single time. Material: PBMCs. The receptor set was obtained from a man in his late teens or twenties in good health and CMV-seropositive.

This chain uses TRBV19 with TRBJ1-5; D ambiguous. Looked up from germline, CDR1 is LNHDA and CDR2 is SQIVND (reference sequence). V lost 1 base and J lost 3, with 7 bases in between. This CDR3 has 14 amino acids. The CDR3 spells CASSIGSHNQPQHF. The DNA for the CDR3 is TGTGCCAGTAGTATAGGGAGTCACAATCAGCCCCAGCATTTT. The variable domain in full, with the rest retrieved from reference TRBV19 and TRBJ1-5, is DGGITQSPKYLFRKEGQNVTLSCEQNLNHDAMYWYRQDPGQGLRLIYYSQIVNDFQKGDIAEGYSVSREKKESFPLTVTSAQKNPTAFYLCASSIGSHNQPQHFGDGTRLSIL.

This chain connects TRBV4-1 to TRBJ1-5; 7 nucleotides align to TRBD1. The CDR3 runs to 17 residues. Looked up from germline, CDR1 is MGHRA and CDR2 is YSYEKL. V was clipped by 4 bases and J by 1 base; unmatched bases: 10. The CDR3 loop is CASSPGHRGRSNQPQHF. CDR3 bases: TGCGCCAGCAGCCCAGGTCACAGGGGAAGGAGCAATCAGCCCCAGCATTTT.